This T cell receptor (beta chain) stems from a study of long-term antiretroviral therapy in people with HIV. General study findings and limits: The study found narrower CDR3 length ranges in HIV repertoires than in controls. Investigators report no available data on ART adherence, viral resistance or therapy changes.

Of note for this clone: What it recognizes is unknown.

The CDR3 is 13 amino acids. Germline V gene sequence: CDR1 MRHNA, CDR2 SNTAGT. V was pared by 0 bases and J by 7 bases, with 9 bases between. Researchers ran immunoSEQ v3.0 at survey level. Sequenced by immunoSEQ multiplex PCR; TCRdb stores in-frame clones only, minus some. The sample records 24,000 or so clones, 86% being singletons. The clonotype comes from a woman aged 25 to 39 with HIV. This chain uses TRBV6-4 with TRBJ1-1; a possible D gene is TRBD1 (5 bases). Specimen: unsorted PBMCs, collected 1.9 years after starting antiretroviral therapy. The CDR3 DNA sequence: TGTGCCAGCAGTGACTCGACGAGGGGTGAAGCTTTCTTT. This gives the protein CASSDSTRGEAFF.